Following are 23 T cell receptor beta chains from one sample sequenced in a study of T cells in Graves' hyperthyroidism and ophthalmopathy. TCR beta CDR3 sequences were amplified from RNA transcripts. A first-round RT-PCR of the TCR CDR3 used the HTBI primer set. TCRdb reprocessed the multiplex PCR reads with MiXCR, giving one entry per CDR3 protein. The sample contains hundreds of thousands of distinct CDR3 sequences, under 25% of which appear only once. Sequencing used blood. These TCRs come from a woman between 65 and 79 years old with Graves' ophthalmopathy.

The rearrangement links TRBV28 to TRBJ1-3; D not certain. Per the germline V gene, CDR1 is MDHEN and CDR2 is SYDVKM. CDR3 length equals 13 residues. V was clipped by 5 bases and J by 1 base, with 6 bases between them. The CDR3 DNA reads as TGTGCCAGCAGTCCCCCATCTGGAAACACCATATATTTT. Translating it yields CASSPPSGNTIYF.

This clonotype has only a few counts. J is TRBJ1-5 and V is TRBV12-5; possible D gene TRBD1, 6 bases. Looked up from germline, CDR1 is LGHNT and CDR2 is FRNRAP. There are 14 residues in the CDR3. Trimming cost V 5 bases and J 4 bases, with 12 bases left between them. The CDR3 nucleotides read TGTGCTAGTGGTGTAAGGGGGGGAAATCAGCCCCAGCATTTT. The encoded protein is CASGVRGGNQPQHF.

The gene calls are TRBV4-2 and TRBJ2-2; no clear D gene. Trimming took 2 bases from V and 4 from J, leaving 8 bases between them. Germline CDR1 LGHNA, CDR2 YNFKEQ. The CDR3 covers 14 residues. CDR3 DNA sequence: TGTGCCAGCAGCCAAAAGTGGGGCACCGGGGAGCTGTTTTTT. Amino acid sequence: CASSQKWGTGELFF.

This clonotype has more than one count but fewer than ten. This chain links TRBV7-2 with TRBJ1-1, with D uncertain. V lost 0 bases and J lost 4, with 12 bases in between. The CDR3 is 15 amino acids. Germline V gene data show CDR1 as SGHTA and CDR2 as FQGNSA. CDR3 loop: CASSLAAGRGTEAFF. The CDR3 DNA is TGTGCCAGCAGCTTAGCGGCAGGACGGGGCACTGAAGCTTTCTTT.

Only a few counts were recorded for this clonotype. The CDR3 sequence: CASSQDRHNEQFF. The CDR3 nucleotides read TGTGCCAGCAGCCAAGATCGGCACAATGAGCAGTTCTTC. V is TRBV14 and J is TRBJ2-1; D gene ambiguous. The V and J ends lost 0 bases and 5 bases respectively, with 5 bases between them. The CDR3 loop spans 13 amino acids. Germline V CDR1 and CDR2: SGHDN, FVKESK.

J is TRBJ2-1 and V is TRBV28; D assignment may be TRBD1 or TRBD2 (5 bases each). From germline, CDR1 is MDHEN and CDR2 SYDVKM. The V and J ends lost 2 bases and 7 bases respectively, with 15 bases between them. The CDR3 extends over 15 amino acids. The CDR3 region is CASSLGASKGNEQFF. In nucleotides, the CDR3 is TGTGCCAGCAGTTTAGGGGCTAGCAAGGGGAATGAGCAGTTCTTC.

This clonotype showed up many times. The V gene is TRBV6-5, the J gene TRBJ1-1, with a possible D match to TRBD1 (5 bases). Trimming pared 0 bases from V and 4 bases from J, leaving 12 bases between. Germline V gene sequence: CDR1 MNHEY, CDR2 SVGAGI. CDR3 length: 15 amino acids. DNA for the CDR3: TGTGCCAGCAGTTACTCGAACGCCGGGGGCACTGAAGCTTTCTTT. This codes for CASSYSNAGGTEAFF.

Only a few counts were recorded for this clonotype. The V gene is TRBV29-1, the J gene TRBJ2-1; possibly TRBD2 for D (5 bases). V was clipped by 0 bases and J by 4 bases, with 13 bases between them. The CDR3 consists of 15 residues. Germline loops: CDR1 SQVTM, CDR2 ANQGSEA. This CDR3 reads CSVEDVRVGYNEQFF. Here the CDR3 DNA reads TGCAGCGTTGAAGATGTGCGGGTGGGGTACAATGAGCAGTTCTTC.

The rearrangement links TRBV5-1 to TRBJ2-7; 7 positions match TRBD1. The CDR3 consists of 16 residues. Trimming took 4 bases from V and 11 from J; bases not matched to a gene: 21. Per the germline V gene, CDR1 is SGHRS and CDR2 is YFSETQ. The CDR3 region is CASSPGTVLGVTREYF. The DNA for the CDR3 is TGCGCCAGCAGCCCCGGGACAGTTCTGGGGGTTACGAGGGAGTACTTC.

This clonotype occurred many times. The CDR3 coding sequence is TGTGCCAGCAGTTTAAATCCCGGGTCTGCTTTCTTT. The encoded protein is CASSLNPGSAFF. The V gene is TRBV28, the J gene TRBJ1-1, with D unresolved. There are 12 residues in the CDR3. Germline CDR1 reads MDHEN; CDR2 reads SYDVKM. Trimming took off 2 bases at V and 11 bases at J, with 12 bases between the two ends.

The chain carries TRBV2 and TRBJ1-2; D is undetermined. Trimming pared 6 bases from V and 6 bases from J, leaving 17 bases between. CDR1 SNHLY and CDR2 FYNNEI come from the germline V gene. The CDR3 is 14 residues long. Here the CDR3 reads CASSQLVERDGYTF. As DNA, the CDR3 is TGTGCCAGCAGCCAACTCGTGGAAAGGGATGGCTACACCTTC.

This clonotype was seen more than once but under ten times. Here the CDR3 reads CASSQGNSGSLDTQYF. The DNA for the CDR3 is TGCGCCAGCAGCCAAGGAAATAGCGGGAGTCTAGATACGCAGTATTTT. This chain uses TRBV4-1 with TRBJ2-3, with TRBD2 identical over 9 bases. Germline V gene data show CDR1 as MGHRA and CDR2 as YSYEKL. V gave up 1 base and J gave up 5 bases; unmatched junction bases: 7. The CDR3 runs to 16 residues.

J is TRBJ1-5 and V is TRBV6-1; D is unclear. V was cut by 5 bases and J by 4 bases, with 9 bases left in between. This CDR3 has 13 amino acids. Looked up from germline, CDR1 is MNHNS and CDR2 is SASEGT. CDR3 loop: CASSSTANQPQHF. DNA of the CDR3: TGTGCCAGCAGTTCGACGGCTAATCAGCCCCAGCATTTT.

Many counts were recorded for this clonotype. The J gene is TRBJ2-5, the V gene TRBV11-2, with a tentative D call TRBD1 (5 bases). The CDR3 sequence is 13 residues long. Germline assignment: CDR1 SGHAT and CDR2 FQNNGV. With 6 bases removed from V and 7 bases from J, the gap between germline ends came to 15 bases. The CDR3 region is CASSTDSLGTQYF. In DNA, the CDR3 is TGTGCCAGCAGTACTGACAGCCTTGGGACCCAGTACTTC. Full variable domain (outside the CDR3, taken from reference TRBV11-2 and TRBJ2-5): EAGVAQSPRYKIIEKRQSVAFWCNPISGHATLYWYQQILGQGPKLLIQFQNNGVVDDSQLPKDRFSAERLKGVDSTLKIQPAKLEDSAVYLCASSTDSLGTQYFGPGTRLLVL.

J is TRBJ2-3 and V is TRBV5-1; 7 nucleotides agree with TRBD2. The V segment lost 3 bases and the J segment 6 bases; nucleotides outside the gene matches: 1. The CDR3 consists of 12 residues. CDR1 is SGHRS, CDR2 YFSETQ, per germline. Here the CDR3 DNA reads TGCGCCAGCAGCTGGGGAGGGGATACGCAGTATTTT. This encodes CASSWGGDTQYF.

CDR3 nucleotides: TGCAGTGCTAGAGATAATCGCGGGCCCTACGAGCAGTACTTC. The encoded protein is CSARDNRGPYEQYF. J is TRBJ2-7 and V is TRBV20-1; D perhaps matches TRBD2 (5 bases). The CDR3 has 14 residues. The V gene lost 0 bases and the J gene lost 2 bases, with 11 bases spanning the gap. Germline CDR1 and CDR2: DFQATT and SNEGSKA (reference sequence).

The chain links TRBV9 to TRBJ2-7; weak D call: TRBD1 (5 bases). Germline CDR1 reads SGDLS; CDR2 reads YYNGEE. Trimming took off 2 bases at V and 3 bases at J, with 9 bases between the two ends. This CDR3 is built from 13 residues. In nucleotides, the CDR3 is TGTGCCAGCAGCGTCAGCCAGGGCTACGAGCAGTACTTC. It specifies CASSVSQGYEQYF. Full variable domain (outside the CDR3, taken from reference TRBV9 and TRBJ2-7): DSGVTQTPKHLITATGQRVTLRCSPRSGDLSVYWYQQSLDQGLQFLIQYYNGEERAKGNILERFSAQQFPDLHSELNLSSLELGDSALYFCASSVSQGYEQYFGPGTRLTVT.

The chain recombines TRBV5-1 with TRBJ1-3; 7 bases fit TRBD1. The CDR3 covers 15 residues. Germline assignment: CDR1 SGHRS and CDR2 YFSETQ. V shed 3 bases and J 3 bases; nucleotides not matched to a gene: 6. CDR3 nucleotide sequence: TGCGCCAGCAGCTCGATCGGGACAGATGGAAACACCATATATTTT. Translating it yields CASSSIGTDGNTIYF. The variable domain in full, completed from reference TRBV5-1 and TRBJ1-3, reads KAGVTQTPRYLIKTRGQQVTLSCSPISGHRSVSWYQQTPGQGLQFLFEYFSETQRNKGNFPGRFSGRQFSNSRSEMNVSTLELGDSALYLCASSSIGTDGNTIYFGEGSWLTVV.

The chain links TRBV30 to TRBJ2-7, with TRBD1 as a possible D gene (6 bases). Germline V lookup: CDR1 GTSNPN, CDR2 SVGIG (reference sequence). The CDR3 covers 12 residues. V was trimmed by 4 bases and J by 1 base, leaving 8 bases between them. The CDR3 here is CAWNRVSYEQYF. The CDR3 nucleotides read TGTGCCTGGAACAGGGTTTCCTACGAGCAGTACTTC.

Many counts were recorded for this clonotype. The chain is built from TRBV7-9 and TRBJ2-1; 8 nucleotides align to TRBD1. The J segment lost 6 bases and the V segment lost 5 bases, leaving 9 bases of the junction unmatched. The CDR3 has 15 amino acids. CDR1 and CDR2 (germline): SEHNR, FQNEAQ (reference sequence). CDR3 residues: CASSPGQGGGNEQFF. DNA of the CDR3: TGTGCCAGCAGCCCCGGACAGGGCGGAGGCAATGAGCAGTTCTTC. Full variable domain (outside the CDR3, taken from reference TRBV7-9 and TRBJ2-1): DTGVSQNPRHKITKRGQNVTFRCDPISEHNRLYWYRQTLGQGPEFLTYFQNEAQLEKSRLLSDRFSAERPKGSFSTLEIQRTEQGDSAMYLCASSPGQGGGNEQFFGPGTRLTVL.

The CDR3 DNA follows: TGTGCCAGTAGTATAGATAGGATACAGGGGATCGACGAGCAGTACTTC. It translates to CASSIDRIQGIDEQYF. V usage is TRBV19 and J usage is TRBJ2-7; 7 bases line up with TRBD1. This CDR3 comprises 16 residues. Germline values: CDR1 LNHDA, CDR2 SQIVND (reference sequence). Germline trimming cut 0 bases from V and 5 bases from J; bases unmatched to any gene: 10.

J is TRBJ1-2 and V is TRBV20-1, with D maybe TRBD1 (6 bases). The CDR3 totals 14 residues. Germline V gene data show CDR1 as DFQATT and CDR2 as SNEGSKA (reference sequence). V lost 6 bases to trimming and J lost 5 bases, with 19 bases between them. The CDR3 region is CSAHRAGDLYGYTF. DNA of the CDR3: TGCAGTGCGCATAGGGCAGGGGATTTGTATGGCTACACCTTC.

The genes are TRBV27 and TRBJ2-7; D perhaps matches TRBD2 (6 bases). Germline CDR1 reads MNHEY; CDR2 reads SMNVEV (reference sequence). Trimming took 7 bases from V and 0 from J, leaving 16 bases between them. CDR3 length: 15 amino acids. For the CDR3, the DNA is TGTGCCAGCAACCGTGCGGGACTGAGCTCCTACGAGCAGTACTTC. This encodes CASNRAGLSSYEQYF.